This is a list of T cell receptor beta chains from one sample in a study of T cell responses to AZD1222 COVID-19 vaccine. Sequenced by immunoSEQ multiplex PCR; TCRdb stores in-frame clones only, minus some. The sample holds some 180,000 clones, roughly 90% seen once. This specimen consisted of peripheral blood, obtained on day 0 of AZD1222 vaccination. Receptor source: an adult in good health. The CDR3 runs from the conserved cysteine through the conserved F or W. The order of the fields is J gene, clone size, CDR3 length, D gene, V gene, CDR3 protein, CDR3 DNA. The D gene is left open where the match is weak. Clone size is shown for a subset of rows, as once, few, many or a class of expanded clone.

j_gene: TRBJ1-6; abundance: NA; len: 16; d_gene: NA; v_gene: TRBV11-2; CDR3aa: CASSSPAVQRSSPLHF; CDR3nt: TGTGCCAGCAGCTCTCCGGCGGTACAGCGTTCTTCACCCCTCCACTTT
j_gene: TRBJ1-3; abundance: NA; len: 16; d_gene: NA; v_gene: TRBV7-9; CDR3aa: CASSPRDGSSGNTIYF; CDR3nt: TGTGCCAGCAGCCCCCGGGACGGGAGCTCTGGAAACACCATATATTTT
j_gene: TRBJ2-6; abundance: NA; len: 14; d_gene: NA; v_gene: TRBV11-1; CDR3aa: CASSLAAQPYVLTF; CDR3nt: TGTGCCAGCAGCTTAGCGGCACAACCCTATGTCCTGACTTTC
j_gene: TRBJ2-3; abundance: once; len: 15; d_gene: TRBD2; v_gene: TRBV19; CDR3aa: CASKAGGTSTDTQYF; CDR3nt: TGTGCCAGTAAGGCGGGGGGGACTTCCACAGATACGCAGTATTTT
j_gene: TRBJ2-5; abundance: once; len: 16; d_gene: TRBD2; v_gene: TRBV4-1; CDR3aa: CASSFGLADSQETQYF; CDR3nt: TGCGCCAGCAGTTTCGGACTAGCGGATAGCCAAGAGACCCAGTACTTC
j_gene: TRBJ1-1; abundance: NA; len: 15; d_gene: NA; v_gene: TRBV10-3; CDR3aa: CAISESQGGNTEAFF; CDR3nt: TGTGCCATCAGTGAGTCACAAGGGGGGAACACTGAAGCTTTCTTT
j_gene: TRBJ1-4; abundance: NA; len: 18; d_gene: NA; v_gene: TRBV7-6; CDR3aa: CASSLNHPGTWAGEKLFF; CDR3nt: TGTGCCAGCAGCTTAAATCACCCCGGGACCTGGGCCGGGGAAAAACTGTTTTTT
j_gene: TRBJ2-3; abundance: NA; len: 16; d_gene: TRBD2; v_gene: TRBV5-1; CDR3aa: CASSLEAGEWTDTQYF; CDR3nt: TGCGCCAGCAGTCTCGAGGCGGGAGAATGGACAGATACGCAGTATTTT
j_gene: TRBJ2-2; abundance: once; len: 16; d_gene: TRBD2; v_gene: TRBV6-5; CDR3aa: CASSFGLAGAGGELFF; CDR3nt: TGTGCCAGCAGTTTCGGACTAGCGGGAGCGGGCGGGGAGCTGTTTTTT
j_gene: TRBJ1-5; abundance: NA; len: 17; d_gene: TRBD1; v_gene: TRBV6-2/TRBV6-3; CDR3aa: CASSTGTGRRRNQPQHF; CDR3nt: TGTGCCAGCAGTACCGGGACAGGGCGCCGAAGAAATCAGCCCCAGCATTTT